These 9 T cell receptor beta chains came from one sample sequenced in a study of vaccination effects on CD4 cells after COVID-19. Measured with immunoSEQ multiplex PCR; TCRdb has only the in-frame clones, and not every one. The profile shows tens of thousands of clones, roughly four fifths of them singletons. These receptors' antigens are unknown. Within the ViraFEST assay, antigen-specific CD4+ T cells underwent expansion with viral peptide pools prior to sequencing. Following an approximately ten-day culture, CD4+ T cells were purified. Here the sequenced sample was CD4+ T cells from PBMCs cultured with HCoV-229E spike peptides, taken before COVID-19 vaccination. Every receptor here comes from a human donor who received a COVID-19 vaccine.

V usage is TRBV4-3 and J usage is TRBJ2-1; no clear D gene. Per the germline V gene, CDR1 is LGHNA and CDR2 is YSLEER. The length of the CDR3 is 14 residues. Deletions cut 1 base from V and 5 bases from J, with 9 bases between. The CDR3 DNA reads TGCGCCAGCAGCCAAGTGAGAGGAAACAATGAGCAGTTCTTC. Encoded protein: CASSQVRGNNEQFF.

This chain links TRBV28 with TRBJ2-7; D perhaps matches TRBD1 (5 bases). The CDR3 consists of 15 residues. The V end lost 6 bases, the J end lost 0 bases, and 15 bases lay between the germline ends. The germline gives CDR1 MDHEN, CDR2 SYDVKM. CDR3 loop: CASSSGRASSYEQYV. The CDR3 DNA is TGTGCCAGCAGCTCTGGCAGGGCTAGCTCCTACGAGCAGTACGTC.

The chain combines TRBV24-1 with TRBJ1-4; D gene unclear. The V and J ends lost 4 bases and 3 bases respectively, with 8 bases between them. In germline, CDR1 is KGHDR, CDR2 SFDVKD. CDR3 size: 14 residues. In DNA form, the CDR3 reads TGTGCCACCAGTGAAGCTGGATCTAATGAAAAACTGTTTTTT. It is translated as CATSEAGSNEKLFF.

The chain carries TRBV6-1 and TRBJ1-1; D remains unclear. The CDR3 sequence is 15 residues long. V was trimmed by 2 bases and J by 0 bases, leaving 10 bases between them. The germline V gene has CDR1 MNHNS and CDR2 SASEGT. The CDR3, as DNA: TGTGCCAGCAGTGAATTTGGGGTCGTGAACACTGAAGCTTTCTTT. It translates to CASSEFGVVNTEAFF.

The CDR3 DNA is TGTGCCACCAGCCCGGGAGATACGCAGTATTTT. Its translation is CATSPGDTQYF. The genes are TRBV24-1 and TRBJ2-3, with D uncertain. Germline lookup yields CDR1 KGHDR and CDR2 SFDVKD. Trimming removed 7 bases at V and 5 bases at J, with 6 bases between. This CDR3 comprises 11 residues.

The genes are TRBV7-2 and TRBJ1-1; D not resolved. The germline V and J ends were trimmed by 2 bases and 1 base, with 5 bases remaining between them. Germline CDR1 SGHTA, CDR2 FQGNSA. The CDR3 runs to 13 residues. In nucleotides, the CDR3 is TGTGCCAGCAGCTTACACCGGAACACTGAAGCTTTCTTT. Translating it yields CASSLHRNTEAFF.

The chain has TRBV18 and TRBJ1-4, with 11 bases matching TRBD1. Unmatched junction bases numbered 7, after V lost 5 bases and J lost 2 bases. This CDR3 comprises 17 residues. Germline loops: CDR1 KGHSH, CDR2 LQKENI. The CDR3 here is CASSSWTGGRTNEKLFF. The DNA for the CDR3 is TGTGCCAGCTCATCGTGGACAGGGGGCAGGACTAATGAAAAACTGTTTTTT.

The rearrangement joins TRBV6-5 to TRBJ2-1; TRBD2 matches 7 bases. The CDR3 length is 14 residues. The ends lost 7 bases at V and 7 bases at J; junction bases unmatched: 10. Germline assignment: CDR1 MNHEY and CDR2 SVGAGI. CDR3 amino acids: CASIGTGGGNEQFF. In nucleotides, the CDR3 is TGTGCCAGCATCGGAACGGGAGGAGGGAATGAGCAGTTCTTC.

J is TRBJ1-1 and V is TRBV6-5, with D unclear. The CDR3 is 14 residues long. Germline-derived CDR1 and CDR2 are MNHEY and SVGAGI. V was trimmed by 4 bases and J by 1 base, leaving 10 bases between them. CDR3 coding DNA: TGTGCCAGCAGTTCGTCCATCCCGAACACTGAAGCTTTCTTT. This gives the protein CASSSSIPNTEAFF.